This TCR beta chain was sequenced for a study of OX40 agonist ivuxolimab in advanced cancers. Notes on the study in general: Among the lowest peripheral clonal expansion occurred in 0.1-3.0 mg/kg partial responders.

Libraries were prepared by immunoSEQ multiplex PCR; TCRdb keeps only in-frame clonotypes and omits some of them. The sample yields around 80,000 clones, approximately 84% seen once. This CDR3 comprises 13 residues. Germline loops: CDR1 MNHNS, CDR2 SASEGT. V was clipped by 6 bases and J by 1 base, with 9 bases between them. This clone was found many times. Its specificity is unknown. Sequencing was performed on CD4+ or CD8+ T cells sorted from blood, taken in a trial of the OX40 agonist ivuxolimab. This TCR derives from an adult with an advanced solid tumor such as melanoma, head and neck, liver or kidney cancer. The chain is built from TRBV6-1 and TRBJ1-1, with D hard to call. The CDR3 DNA follows: TGTGCCAGCAGCCTCGAGGAGAACACTGAAGCTTTCTTT. Translation gives CASSLEENTEAFF.